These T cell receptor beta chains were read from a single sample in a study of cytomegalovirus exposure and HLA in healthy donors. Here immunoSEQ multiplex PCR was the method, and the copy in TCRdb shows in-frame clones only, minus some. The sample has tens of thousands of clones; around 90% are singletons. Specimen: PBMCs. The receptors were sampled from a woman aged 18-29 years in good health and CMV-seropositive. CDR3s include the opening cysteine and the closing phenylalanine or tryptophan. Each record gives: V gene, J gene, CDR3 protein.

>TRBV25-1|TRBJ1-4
CASSEHMEIPNEKLFF
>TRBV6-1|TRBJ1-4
CASSEVTGTSSNEKLFF
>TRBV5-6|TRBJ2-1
CASSLGQGARGEQFF
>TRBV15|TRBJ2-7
CATSSPRGHEQYF
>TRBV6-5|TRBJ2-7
CASSYRQDQQYF
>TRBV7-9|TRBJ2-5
CASSSDRDQETQYF
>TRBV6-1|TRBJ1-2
CASSVAGLNYGYTF
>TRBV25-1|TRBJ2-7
CASLTSGRYYEQYF
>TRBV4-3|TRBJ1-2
CASSQDSWDRVVSYTF
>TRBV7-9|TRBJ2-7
CASSPPGGHEQYF
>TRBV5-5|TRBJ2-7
CASSSRVFGPYEQYF
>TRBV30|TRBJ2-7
CAWSPRTSGAYEQYF
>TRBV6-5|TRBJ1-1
CASSYSSLTEAFF
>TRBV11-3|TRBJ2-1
CASSLGPLANEQFF
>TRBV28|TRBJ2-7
CASSLNRDSGNEQYF
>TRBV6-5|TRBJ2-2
CASSARGWDTGELFF
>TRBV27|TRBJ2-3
CASSLRGRTTDTQYF
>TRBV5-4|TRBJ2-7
CASRGIRGEQYF
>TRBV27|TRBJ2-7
CASSFGQNYEQYF
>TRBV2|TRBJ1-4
CASTRGQPTNEKLFF